The clone carrying this TCR beta chain appeared a few times. Its antigen is unidentified. The V end lost 2 bases, the J end lost 6 bases, and 9 bases lay between the germline ends. The CDR3 runs 13 residues. From germline, CDR1 is SGHTA and CDR2 FQGTGA. Template-switching 5'RACE yielded the TCR cDNA; a universal primer site and UMIs were added in the process. MiXCR was run by TCRdb on the 5' RACE reads, yielding one entry per CDR3 protein. The profile shows a few hundred thousand distinct CDR3 sequences, roughly 17% of them singletons. This record belongs to a study of T cells after yellow fever vaccination. Study-level information: Some fractions had low cell numbers, and these were prepared with SMART-Seq v4 Ultra Low Input.

Study observations and caveats: Post-booster reappearance was seen for most primary-vaccination clones (around 97% CD4, around 88% CD8). Overlap between CD4 and CD8 compartments was detected for a small share of clonotypes.

The sequences come from PBMCs, collected around 5 days after the first yellow fever vaccination. The V and J genes are TRBV7-3 and TRBJ2-3; D not resolved. This TCR came from a man aged 18 to 29 who received the YFV17D yellow fever vaccine. The chain's CDR3 is CASSLPPTDTQYF. The CDR3 DNA reads as TGTGCCAGCAGCTTACCCCCTACGGATACGCAGTATTTT.